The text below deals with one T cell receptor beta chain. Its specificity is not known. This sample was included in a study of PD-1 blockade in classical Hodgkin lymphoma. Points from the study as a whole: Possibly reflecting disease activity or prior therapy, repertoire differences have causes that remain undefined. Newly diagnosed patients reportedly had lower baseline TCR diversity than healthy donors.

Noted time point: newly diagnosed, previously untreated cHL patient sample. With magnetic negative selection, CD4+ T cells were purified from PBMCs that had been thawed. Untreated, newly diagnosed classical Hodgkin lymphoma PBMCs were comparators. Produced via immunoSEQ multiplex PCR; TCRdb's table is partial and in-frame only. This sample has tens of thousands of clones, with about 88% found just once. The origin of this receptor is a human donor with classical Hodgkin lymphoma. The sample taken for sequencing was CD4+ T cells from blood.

The DNA of the CDR3 is TGTGCCAGCAGCCTCGGACCAGGTCTCTATGGCTACACCTTC. Translated, it gives CASSLGPGLYGYTF. The rearrangement uses TRBV7-2 and TRBJ1-2; D not certain. This CDR3 spans 14 amino acids. V was shortened by 5 bases and J by 4 bases, with 14 bases between the two germline ends. Germline V gene sequence: CDR1 SGHTA, CDR2 FQGNSA.